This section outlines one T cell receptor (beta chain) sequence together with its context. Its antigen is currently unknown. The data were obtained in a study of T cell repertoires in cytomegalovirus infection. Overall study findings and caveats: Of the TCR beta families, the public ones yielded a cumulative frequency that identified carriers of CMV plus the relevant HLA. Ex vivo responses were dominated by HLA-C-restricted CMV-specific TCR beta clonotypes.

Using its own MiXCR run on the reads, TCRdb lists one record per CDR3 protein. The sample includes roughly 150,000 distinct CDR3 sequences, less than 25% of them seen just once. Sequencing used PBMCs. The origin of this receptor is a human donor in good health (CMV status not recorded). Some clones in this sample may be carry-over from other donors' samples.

The CDR3 nucleotides are TGTGCCAGCAGTGAAAGACTCCCAGCCCCCTATGGCTACACCTTC. It translates to CASSERLPAPYGYTF. The J gene is TRBJ1-2, the V gene TRBV6-1, with no clear D. Trimming took 2 bases from V and 4 from J, leaving 14 bases between them. The CDR3 is 15 residues long. Germline values: CDR1 MNHNS, CDR2 SASEGT.